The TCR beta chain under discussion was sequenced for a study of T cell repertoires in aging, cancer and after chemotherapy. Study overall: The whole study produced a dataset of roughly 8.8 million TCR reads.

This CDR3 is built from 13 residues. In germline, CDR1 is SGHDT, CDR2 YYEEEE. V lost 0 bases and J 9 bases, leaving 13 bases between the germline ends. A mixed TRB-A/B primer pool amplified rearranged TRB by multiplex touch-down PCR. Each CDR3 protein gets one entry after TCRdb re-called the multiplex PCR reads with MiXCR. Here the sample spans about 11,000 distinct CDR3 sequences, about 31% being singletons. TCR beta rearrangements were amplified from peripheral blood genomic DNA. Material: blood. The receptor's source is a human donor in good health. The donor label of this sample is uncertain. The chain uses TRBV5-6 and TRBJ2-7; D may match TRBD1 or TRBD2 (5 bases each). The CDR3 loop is CASSLGGGGGQYF. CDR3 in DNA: TGTGCCAGCAGCTTGGGGGGCGGAGGTGGGCAGTACTTC.